Listed here are 9 T cell receptor beta chains from one sample, sequenced in a study of T cells after yellow fever vaccination. A single record per CDR3 protein comes from TCRdb applying MiXCR to the 5' RACE reads. The sample lists hundreds of thousands of distinct CDR3 sequences; around an eighth were seen once. Sequenced material: PBMCs, taken on the day of the yellow fever booster vaccination. The receptors derive from a man between 25 and 39 years old who received the YFV17D yellow fever vaccine.

This clonotype came up a few times. This chain joins TRBV29-1 and TRBJ2-2; 7 bases fit TRBD2. V was pared by 6 bases and J by 0 bases, with 4 bases of the junction left unmatched. This CDR3 is built from 14 residues. Germline assignment: CDR1 SQVTM and CDR2 ANQGSEA. As DNA, the CDR3 is TGCAGCGTCCGTGGGAGGGCGAACACCGGGGAGCTGTTTTTT. Translation gives CSVRGRANTGELFF.

The rearrangement links TRBV6-2 or TRBV6-3 to TRBJ2-7, with D perhaps TRBD1 or TRBD2 (5 bases each). Germline V lookup: CDR1 MNHEY, CDR2 SVGEGT. The V gene lost 8 bases and the J gene lost 3 bases, with 14 bases spanning the gap. The CDR3 has 13 residues. The CDR3 region has the DNA TGTGCCAGCGGGGACGGAGTATACTACGAGCAGTACTTC. This sequence encodes CASGDGVYYEQYF.

The genes are TRBV15 and TRBJ2-7, with D unclear. This CDR3 is built from 12 residues. Trimming removed 5 bases from V and 3 bases from J, with 8 bases in between. Per the germline V gene, CDR1 is LNHNV and CDR2 is YYDKDF (reference sequence). This CDR3 reads CATSSALYEQYF. The CDR3, as DNA: TGTGCCACCAGCTCAGCCCTCTACGAGCAGTACTTC. The full variable domain, its missing parts supplied by reference TRBV15 and TRBJ2-7, is DAMVIQNPRYQVTQFGKPVTLSCSQTLNHNVMYWYQQKSSQAPKLLFHYYDKDFNNEADTPDNFQSRRPNTSFCFLDIRSPGLGDTAMYLCATSSALYEQYFGPGTRLTVT.

The chain couples TRBV20-1 to TRBJ1-2; 8 bases are shared with TRBD1. The CDR3 extends over 13 amino acids. Germline assignment: CDR1 DFQATT and CDR2 SNEGSKA (reference sequence). The ends lost 8 bases at V and 5 bases at J; junction bases unmatched: 10. The CDR3: CSSKDRDWYGYTF. For the CDR3, the DNA is TGCAGTTCCAAGGACAGGGATTGGTATGGCTACACCTTC.

The chain joins TRBV20-1 to TRBJ2-3; D ambiguous. Per germline, CDR1 DFQATT and CDR2 SNEGSKA (reference sequence). Trimming cost V 6 bases and J 1 base, with 14 bases left between them. The CDR3 is 14 residues long. CDR3 region: CSAKTPGGTDTQYF. The CDR3 nucleotides are TGCAGTGCAAAGACCCCCGGTGGCACAGATACGCAGTATTTT.

This clonotype was recorded only once. A much larger clone differs by one base, so this may be a read error. The chain employs TRBV12-3 or TRBV12-4 and TRBJ2-1; TRBD2 aligns across 8 bases. J was trimmed by 3 bases and V by 6 bases; bases with no gene match: 4. The CDR3 sequence is 14 residues long. In nucleotides, the CDR3 is TGTGCCAGCAGACCCGGGACTAGCTACAATGAGCAGTTCTTC. Translated, it gives CASRPGTSYNEQFF.

This clonotype was counted between two and nine times. V usage is TRBV20-1 and J usage is TRBJ1-2, with 9 bases fitting TRBD1. The CDR3 spans 16 residues. CDR1 and CDR2 from the germline V gene are DFQATT and SNEGSKA (reference sequence). J was trimmed by 8 bases and V by 2 bases; bases with no gene match: 15. CDR3 nucleotide sequence: TGCAGTGCTAGACCAAATACCGACAGGGGGGCGGGAGGCTACACCTTC. Amino acids: CSARPNTDRGAGGYTF.

This chain joins TRBV20-1 and TRBJ2-1; 11 nucleotides match TRBD2. This CDR3 contains 15 residues. CDR1 is DFQATT and CDR2 is SNEGSKA in the germline V gene (reference sequence). V was pared by 1 base and J by 7 bases, with 6 bases of the junction left unmatched. CDR3 sequence (DNA): TGCAGTGCTAGAGCTTTAGCGGGAGGGCCTAATGAGCAGTTCTTC. Protein product: CSARALAGGPNEQFF.

This clonotype was observed a few times. The chain employs TRBV5-1 and TRBJ1-2; D is possibly TRBD1 (6 bases). The V end was cut by 4 bases, the J end by 8 bases, with 15 bases between. CDR3 length equals 13 residues. Germline CDR1 reads SGHRS; CDR2 reads YFSETQ. CDR3 DNA sequence: TGCGCCAGCAGCCCAACGGGGGGGCGCGGCTACACCTTC. This gives the protein CASSPTGGRGYTF.